Listed below are T cell receptor beta chains from one sample, sequenced in a study of T-cell memory formation after mild COVID-19. In TCRdb, the 5' RACE reads were re-called with MiXCR into one record per CDR3 protein. Here the sample spans about 470,000 distinct CDR3 sequences, around 25% being singletons. Sequencing was carried out using PBMCs or a T cell subset sorted from them (not recorded which). These receptors all stem from an adult woman who had mild COVID-19 (a few samples of this study predate the infection). Cell type and time point are not known. The CDR3 runs from the conserved cysteine through the conserved F or W. D genes are given only for firm matches. Rows may omit the clone size; those that give it use once, few, many or a size class.

v_call	clone_size	j_call	d_call	cdr3_aa	cdr3_nt
TRBV5-6	few	TRBJ2-7	NA	CASSLGPEGSNYEQYF	TGTGCCAGCAGCTTGGGTCCCGAGGGGTCTAACTACGAGCAGTACTTC
TRBV20-1	NA	TRBJ2-7	TRBD1	CSARVWDSTYEQYF	TGCAGTGCTAGAGTATGGGACAGTACCTACGAGCAGTACTTC
TRBV6-2/TRBV6-3	NA	TRBJ2-6	TRBD1	CASTGDRVYSGANVLTF	TGTGCCAGCACCGGGGACAGGGTCTACTCTGGGGCCAACGTCCTGACTTTC
TRBV5-1	NA	TRBJ1-1	NA	CASSLEGVANTEAFF	TGCGCCAGCAGCTTGGAGGGGGTTGCGAACACTGAAGCTTTCTTT
TRBV5-1	NA	TRBJ2-7	TRBD2	CASSPSGGKYEQYF	TGCGCCAGCAGCCCTAGCGGGGGAAAATACGAGCAGTACTTC
TRBV18	few	TRBJ1-1	TRBD1	CASSPEGQGADTEAFF	TGTGCCAGCTCGCCTGAGGGACAGGGGGCAGACACTGAAGCTTTCTTT
TRBV29-1	NA	TRBJ2-7	NA	CSVGIIGQGGEQYF	TGCAGCGTTGGAATCATCGGTCAGGGGGGGGAGCAGTACTTC
TRBV7-2	NA	TRBJ1-1	NA	CASRSLLNTEAFF	TGTGCCAGCAGATCCCTCCTGAACACTGAAGCTTTCTTT
TRBV5-6	few	TRBJ2-2	NA	CASSFVANTGELFF	TGTGCCAGCAGCTTTGTAGCGAACACCGGGGAGCTGTTTTTT
TRBV5-5	NA	TRBJ2-7	TRBD1	CASSLDRGLYEQYF	TGTGCCAGCAGCTTGGACAGGGGCCTCTACGAGCAGTACTTC
TRBV4-1	NA	TRBJ1-4	NA	CASSQDDRYGGNEKLFF	TGCGCCAGCAGCCAAGATGACCGGTATGGGGGGAATGAAAAACTGTTTTTT
TRBV2	NA	TRBJ2-1	TRBD2	CASSEGTSGNEQFF	TGTGCCAGCAGTGAAGGGACTAGCGGCAATGAGCAGTTCTTC
TRBV18	NA	TRBJ1-6	NA	CASSPEVSYNSPLHF	TGTGCCAGCTCACCAGAGGTATCCTATAATTCACCCCTCCACTTT
TRBV7-2	few	TRBJ2-5	TRBD1	CASLRTGGALETQYF	TGTGCCAGCCTAAGGACAGGGGGCGCCTTAGAGACCCAGTACTTC
TRBV6-6	few	TRBJ2-3	NA	CASIGNRARNTQYF	TGTGCCAGCATAGGAAACAGGGCGCGTAATACGCAGTATTTT
TRBV18	few	TRBJ2-7	TRBD2	CASSPPLAGIYEQYF	TGTGCCAGCTCACCACCCCTAGCGGGAATATACGAGCAGTACTTC
TRBV7-9	NA	TRBJ2-2	NA	CASSHTGGEQVGGELFF	TGTGCCAGCAGCCACACAGGCGGGGAACAGGTCGGAGGGGAGCTGTTTTTT
TRBV7-9	NA	TRBJ2-2	NA	CASSFLANGELFF	TGTGCCAGCAGCTTCTTGGCAAATGGGGAGCTGTTTTTT
TRBV3-1	NA	TRBJ2-3	TRBD2	CASSQDPAGGGTDTQYF	TGTGCCAGCAGCCAAGATCCCGCCGGGGGAGGGACAGATACGCAGTATTTT
TRBV15	NA	TRBJ2-7	NA	CATSRDDSGTYEQYF	TGTGCCACCAGCAGAGATGACAGTGGTACCTACGAGCAGTACTTC
TRBV24-1	NA	TRBJ1-2	TRBD1	CATSDHGPGGNGGYTF	TGTGCCACCAGTGACCACGGTCCAGGGGGTAACGGTGGCTACACCTTC
TRBV5-1	NA	TRBJ2-5	TRBD1	CASSFVTDRGPTQYF	TGCGCCAGCAGCTTCGTAACGGACAGGGGACCGACCCAGTACTTC